Presented here are 9 T cell receptor beta chains from one specimen sequenced in a study of cytomegalovirus exposure and HLA in healthy donors. 60 Vbeta and 13 Jbeta primers were used in PCR. Clones were read by immunoSEQ multiplex PCR, and TCRdb kept only the in-frame ones, dropping some. The sample records 120,000 or so clones, more than 60% being singletons. The specimen was PBMCs. These receptors all stem from a woman in her 40s in good health and CMV-seropositive.

Worth noting for this clone: This sample includes further DNA sequences coding for the same CDR3. CDR3 amino acids: CASSVGGGAYNEQFF. CDR3 sequence (DNA): TGTGCCAGCAGCGTAGGAGGGGGGGCCTACAATGAGCAGTTCTTC. This chain joins TRBV9 and TRBJ2-1, with D possibly matching TRBD2 (7 bases). Trimming took off 0 bases at V and 2 bases at J, with 9 bases between the two ends. Per germline, CDR1 SGDLS and CDR2 YYNGEE. This CDR3 region has 15 residues.

The chain uses TRBV18 and TRBJ1-4, with 7 nucleotides matching TRBD1. CDR1 is KGHSH, CDR2 LQKENI, per germline. V dropped 2 bases and J dropped 6; count of bases not matched to a gene: 3. The CDR3 is 14 residues long. The DNA of the CDR3 is TGTGCCAGCTCACCAGGGACAGCCGATGAAAAACTGTTTTTT. The encoded protein is CASSPGTADEKLFF.

CDR3 loop: CASSLTPGQGQPQHF. CDR3 bases: TGCGCCAGCAGCTTGACCCCAGGGCAGGGCCAGCCCCAGCATTTT. The genes are TRBV5-1 and TRBJ1-5; tentative D call: TRBD1 (5 bases). Germline CDR1 reads SGHRS; CDR2 reads YFSETQ. Between the trimmed V and J ends, which lost 1 base and 7 bases, there was a span of 15 bases. The CDR3 length is 15 residues.

In its sample, this clone was seen a few times. The V and J genes are TRBV6-1 and TRBJ1-5, with a possible D match to TRBD1 (6 bases). Per the germline V gene, CDR1 is MNHNS and CDR2 is SASEGT. The CDR3 contains 15 residues. The V gene lost 7 bases and the J gene lost 0 bases, with 13 bases spanning the gap. CDR3 residues: CASIGGQISNQPQHF. CDR3 coding DNA: TGTGCCAGCATAGGAGGACAGATTAGCAATCAGCCCCAGCATTTT.

The chain recombines TRBV10-3 with TRBJ2-2; 8 bases are shared with TRBD1. V shed 9 bases and J 0 bases; nucleotides not matched to a gene: 3. Looked up from germline, CDR1 is ENHRY and CDR2 is SYGVKD. This CDR3 has 14 amino acids. The CDR3 region has the DNA TGTGCCATGACAGGGGACGCGAACACCGGGGAGCTGTTTTTT. Encoded protein: CAMTGDANTGELFF.

CDR3 region: CAGRRENGAEAFF. The CDR3 DNA sequence: TGTGCCGGGCGGAGGGAGAACGGGGCTGAAGCTTTCTTT. The chain uses TRBV5-4 and TRBJ1-1, with D unresolved. CDR3 length equals 13 residues. The V end was cut by 10 bases, the J end by 6 bases, with 19 bases between. Germline V gene lookup returns CDR1 SGHNT and CDR2 YYREEE (reference sequence). The complete variable domain, with remaining parts taken from reference TRBV5-4 and TRBJ1-1, reads ETGVTQSPTHLIKTRGQQVTLRCSSQSGHNTVSWYQQALGQGPQFIFQYYREEENGRGNFPPRFSGLQFPNYSSELNVNALELDDSALYLCAGRRENGAEAFFGQGTRLTVV.

The genes are TRBV6-5 and TRBJ1-6, with TRBD1 identical over 11 bases. CDR1 MNHEY and CDR2 SVGAGI come from the germline V gene. Trimming took 4 bases from V and 11 from J; bases not matched to a gene: 7. The CDR3 runs to 15 residues. The CDR3 reads CASSWDRGREAPLHF. The CDR3 DNA reads as TGTGCCAGCAGTTGGGACAGGGGGAGAGAGGCACCCCTCCACTTT.

The rearrangement joins TRBV5-6 to TRBJ2-7, with 9 bases identical to TRBD1. With 4 bases clipped from V and 1 base from J, the junction kept 6 bases outside the gene matches. Looked up from germline, CDR1 is SGHDT and CDR2 is YYEEEE. The CDR3 contains 15 residues. Written as DNA, the CDR3 is TGTGCCAGCAGCATTCCCGGGACAGGGTCCTACGAGCAGTACTTC. Protein: CASSIPGTGSYEQYF.

The chain uses TRBV18 and TRBJ1-3; 9 bases agree with TRBD1. The CDR3 has 15 amino acids. Germline V gene sequence: CDR1 KGHSH, CDR2 LQKENI. V gave up 6 bases and J gave up 3 bases; unmatched junction bases: 6. CDR3 DNA: TGTGCCAGCTCCCAGGGACAGGGTCTTGGAAACACCATATATTTT. Translated: CASSQGQGLGNTIYF.